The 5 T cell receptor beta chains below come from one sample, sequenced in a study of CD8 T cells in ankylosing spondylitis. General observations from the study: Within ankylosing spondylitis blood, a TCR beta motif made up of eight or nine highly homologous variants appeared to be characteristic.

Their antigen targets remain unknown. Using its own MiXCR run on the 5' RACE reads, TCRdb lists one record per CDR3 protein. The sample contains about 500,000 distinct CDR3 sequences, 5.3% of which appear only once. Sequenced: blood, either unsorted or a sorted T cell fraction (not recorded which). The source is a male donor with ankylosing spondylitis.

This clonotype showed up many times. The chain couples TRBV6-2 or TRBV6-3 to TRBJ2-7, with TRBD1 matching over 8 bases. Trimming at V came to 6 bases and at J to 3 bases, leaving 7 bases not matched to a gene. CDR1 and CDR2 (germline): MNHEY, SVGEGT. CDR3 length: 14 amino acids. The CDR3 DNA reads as TGTGCCAGCAGGTTAGACAGGGGTATCTACGAGCAGTACTTC. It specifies CASRLDRGIYEQYF.

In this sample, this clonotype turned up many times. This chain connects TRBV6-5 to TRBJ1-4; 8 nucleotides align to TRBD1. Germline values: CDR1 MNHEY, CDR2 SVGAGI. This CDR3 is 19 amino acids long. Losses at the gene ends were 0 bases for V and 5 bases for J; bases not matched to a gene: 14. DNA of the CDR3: TGTGCCAGCAGTTACTCGTGGAAGCCCCAGGACAGGGCAAATGAAAAACTGTTTTTT. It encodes CASSYSWKPQDRANEKLFF.

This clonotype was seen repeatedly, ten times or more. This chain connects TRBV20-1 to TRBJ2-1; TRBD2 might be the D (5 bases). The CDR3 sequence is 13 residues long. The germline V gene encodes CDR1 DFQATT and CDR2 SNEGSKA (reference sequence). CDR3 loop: CSARDHSYNEQFF. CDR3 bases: TGCAGCGCCCGGGATCACTCCTACAATGAGCAGTTCTTC.

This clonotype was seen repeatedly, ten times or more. The CDR3 coding sequence is TGCAGTGCTAGAGATACCCGGACAGGGAGACCAGATACGCAGTATTTT. Protein product: CSARDTRTGRPDTQYF. The V call is TRBV20-1, the J call TRBJ2-3; 8 bases align to TRBD1. This CDR3 has 16 residues. V gave up 0 bases and J gave up 4 bases; unmatched junction bases: 9. Germline V CDR1 and CDR2: DFQATT, SNEGSKA (reference sequence).

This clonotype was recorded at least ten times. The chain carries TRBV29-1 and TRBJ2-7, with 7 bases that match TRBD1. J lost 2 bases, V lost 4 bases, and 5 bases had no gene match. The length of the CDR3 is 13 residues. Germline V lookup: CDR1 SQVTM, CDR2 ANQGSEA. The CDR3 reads CSVGPTGTYEQYF. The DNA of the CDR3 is TGCAGCGTTGGCCCGACAGGGACCTACGAGCAGTACTTC.